The rows below give T cell receptor beta chains drawn from one sample of a study of T cell clonotyping in hematopoietic cell transplantation. The table came from immunoSEQ multiplex PCR; TCRdb's copy has only in-frame clones and leaves some out. The sample carries 16,000 or so clones, around 93% recorded once. The starting material was peripheral blood mononuclear cells, obtained before stem cell transplant. All receptors come from a man younger than 30 with biphenotypic leukemia. Some clones in this sample may be carry-over from other donors' samples. CDR3s include the opening cysteine and the closing phenylalanine or tryptophan. Each record gives: J gene, V gene, D gene, clone size, CDR3 DNA, CDR3 protein. The D gene is left open where the match is weak. Only some rows state a clone size, as once, few, many or a class for expanded clones.

TRBJ2-7 | TRBV6-5 | TRBD2 | - | TGTGCCAGCAGTTACTCGGGCGGGGGGAGTCCCTACGAGCAGTACTTC | CASSYSGGGSPYEQYF
TRBJ2-3 | TRBV6-4 | - | - | TGTGCCAGCAGTGACTCGGGTCAGTCGACAGATACGCAGTATTTT | CASSDSGQSTDTQYF
TRBJ1-1 | TRBV30 | - | - | TGTGCCTGGAGCTCAGGGGAGGGAACTGAAGCTTTCTTT | CAWSSGEGTEAFF
TRBJ2-7 | TRBV5-1 | - | - | TGCGCCAGCAGCTTAGACAAGAGCTCCTACGAGCAGTACTTC | CASSLDKSSYEQYF
TRBJ2-3 | TRBV30 | - | - | TGTGCCTGGAGTCCCCATAAAGGCACAGATACGCAGTATTTT | CAWSPHKGTDTQYF
TRBJ2-5 | TRBV7-2 | TRBD1 | - | TGTGCCAGCAGCTCCGTCCCGGACAGGGCTGAGACCCAGTACTTC | CASSSVPDRAETQYF
TRBJ2-3 | TRBV2 | TRBD1 | once | TGTGCCAGCAACGGCAGGGGGATGAGCACAGATACGCAGTATTTT | CASNGRGMSTDTQYF
TRBJ2-1 | TRBV4-3 | - | - | TGCGCCAGCAGCCAAGATAGGGTGATGGAGGGAGATGAGCAGTTCTTC | CASSQDRVMEGDEQFF
TRBJ2-5 | TRBV14 | - | - | TGTGCCAGCAGCCCTTCCAGGAGGACCCAGTACTTC | CASSPSRRTQYF
TRBJ1-2 | TRBV30 | - | - | TGTGCCTCACTTATGGAGTCACTGCGACACTATGGCTACACCTTC | CASLMESLRHYGYTF
TRBJ2-7 | TRBV4-1 | TRBD2 | - | TGCGCCAGCAGCCGACTAGCGGGGTCCTTCTACGAGCAGTACTTC | CASSRLAGSFYEQYF
TRBJ2-7 | TRBV25-1 | TRBD2 | few | TGTGCCAGCGCCGGGGGGTACGAGCAGTACTTC | CASAGGYEQYF
TRBJ1-2 | TRBV5-1 | - | - | TGCGCCAGCAGCTTGGCCCCCGGAGGCAGTGGCTACACCTTC | CASSLAPGGSGYTF
TRBJ1-2 | TRBV11-2 | TRBD1 | - | TGTGCCAGCAGCCACGGACAGGCCTATGGCTACACCTTC | CASSHGQAYGYTF
TRBJ2-7 | TRBV27 | - | - | TGTGCTAGCAGTTCGGTAGGGTACGAGCAGTACTTC | CASSSVGYEQYF
TRBJ1-4 | TRBV7-9 | TRBD1 | - | TGTGCCAGCAGCTTAGAACAGGGGCCCCGGTGGAAACTGTTTTTT | CASSLEQGPRWKLFF
TRBJ1-6 | TRBV4-2 | TRBD1 | - | TGTGCCAGCAGGGAACCCGGGACAGGCTCTTCACCCCTCCACTTT | CASREPGTGSSPLHF
TRBJ2-6 | TRBV2 | - | - | TGTGCCAGCAGTGAAGGGGGAAACGGGGCCAACGTCCTGACTTTC | CASSEGGNGANVLTF